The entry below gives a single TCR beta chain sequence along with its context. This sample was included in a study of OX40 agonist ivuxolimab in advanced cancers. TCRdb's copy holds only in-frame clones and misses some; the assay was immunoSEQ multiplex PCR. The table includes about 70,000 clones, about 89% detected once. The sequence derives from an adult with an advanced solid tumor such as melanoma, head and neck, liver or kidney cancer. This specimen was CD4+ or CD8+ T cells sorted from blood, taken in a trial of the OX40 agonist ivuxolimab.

The CDR3 region is CASSELRTSEKLFF. CDR3 sequence (DNA): TGTGCCAGCAGTGAATTGAGGACATCTGAAAAACTGTTTTTT. The V call is TRBV6-1, the J call TRBJ1-4, with D possibly matching TRBD1 (5 bases). The germline V gene encodes CDR1 MNHNS and CDR2 SASEGT. V shed 2 bases and J shed 7 bases, with 11 bases lying between them. CDR3 length: 14 amino acids.